What follows are 21 T cell receptor beta chains derived from one specimen sequenced in a study of blood T cell repertoires in COVID-19 (dated by TCRdb to 2020 to 2022). The receptor library was made with the immunoSEQ multiplex PCR assay. The table comes from immuneACCESS by way of TCRdb, which keeps in-frame sequences with V and J called. Part of the clones is missing from these tables; in studies checked, under half for an unresolved V gene and the rest for unknown reasons. Recorded for this sample are hundreds of thousands of clones; approximately 86% of them occurred a single time. Together, the top ten hold roughly 2.3% of the sample. Sample: peripheral blood. These TCRs come from a man between 18 and 29 years old with active or convalescent COVID-19.

The V call is TRBV28, the J call TRBJ1-3; 10 bases are a match to TRBD1. Germline V gene data show CDR1 as MDHEN and CDR2 as SYDVKM. V lost 6 bases and J lost 5; bases outside the gene matches: 10. The CDR3 contains 16 residues. The CDR3 sequence: CASSRGQGLVRNTIYF. The CDR3 DNA reads as TGTGCCAGCAGCCGGGGACAGGGGCTGGTTCGAAACACCATATATTTT.

On this clone itself: This may stem from a read error, because a much larger clone lies one nucleotide away. The chain recombines TRBV5-6 with TRBJ1-2; a possible D gene is TRBD1 (5 bases). The germline V gene has CDR1 SGHDT and CDR2 YYEEEE. This CDR3 spans 11 amino acids. V shed 3 bases and J shed 5 bases, with 5 bases lying between them. The CDR3 is CASSSGYGYTF. DNA for the CDR3: TGTGCCAGCAGCTCAGGGTATGGCTACACCTTC.

The gene calls are TRBV6-6 and TRBJ1-1; D might be TRBD1 (6 bases). The CDR3 has 12 residues. The germline gives CDR1 MNHNY, CDR2 SVGAGI (reference sequence). Trimming pared 5 bases from V and 6 bases from J, leaving 10 bases between. This CDR3 reads CASSVHRAEAFF. CDR3 DNA sequence: TGTGCCAGCAGTGTTCACAGGGCTGAAGCTTTCTTT.

This rearrangement joins TRBV7-9 to TRBJ2-7, with D unresolved. The CDR3 contains 13 residues. V lost 3 bases and J 3 bases, leaving 9 bases between the germline ends. Germline CDR1 reads SEHNR; CDR2 reads FQNEAQ (reference sequence). CDR3: CASSLFENYEQYF. CDR3 nucleotides: TGTGCCAGCAGCTTGTTTGAGAACTACGAGCAGTACTTC.

The chain recombines TRBV7-6 with TRBJ2-5; weak D call: TRBD2 (5 bases). This CDR3 is built from 13 residues. The germline V gene encodes CDR1 SGHVS and CDR2 FNYEAQ. The V end lost 5 bases, the J end lost 4 bases, and 11 bases lay between the germline ends. As DNA, the CDR3 is TGTGCCAGCAGCGAAAGCGGTGGAGAGACCCAGTACTTC. Translating it yields CASSESGGETQYF.

This clone was detected once. The chain recombines TRBV19 with TRBJ2-2; 11 bases map to TRBD1. Germline CDR1 and CDR2: LNHDA and SQIVND (reference sequence). J was trimmed by 5 bases and V by 7 bases; bases with no gene match: 12. The CDR3 loop spans 17 amino acids. The CDR3 DNA follows: TGTGCCAGTACCAATTCATGGGGGACAGGGGGTACCGGGGAGCTGTTTTTT. It encodes CASTNSWGTGGTGELFF.

The rearrangement joins TRBV18 to TRBJ1-4; D gene uncertain. CDR3 length: 14 residues. Trimming removed 3 bases from V and 6 bases from J, with 11 bases in between. The germline V gene encodes CDR1 KGHSH and CDR2 LQKENI. CDR3 DNA: TGTGCCAGCTCACCGCGGCAGTGGGATGAAAAACTGTTTTTT. Its protein product is CASSPRQWDEKLFF.

The chain combines TRBV6-1 with TRBJ2-1; D unresolved. The V gene's germline CDR1 is MNHNS and CDR2 SASEGT. Trimming removed 3 bases from V and 4 bases from J, with 16 bases in between. The CDR3 is made up of 16 amino acids. The chain's CDR3 is CASSDLWAIQYNEQFF. CDR3 bases: TGTGCCAGCAGTGATTTATGGGCGATACAGTACAATGAGCAGTTCTTC.

CDR3 coding DNA: TGTGCCAGCAGTCCTCTCGACCGGGACACTGAGTACTTC. It encodes CASSPLDRDTEYF. This rearrangement joins TRBV28 to TRBJ2-7; a possible D gene is TRBD1 (6 bases). In germline, CDR1 is MDHEN, CDR2 SYDVKM. V was trimmed by 5 bases and J by 11 bases, leaving 19 bases between them. CDR3 length equals 13 residues.

This clone was observed a single time. V gene TRBV25-1 combines with J gene TRBJ1-5; 7 bases are shared with TRBD1. The CDR3 covers 13 residues. Germline V gene data show CDR1 as MGHDK and CDR2 as SYGVNS. J was trimmed by 3 bases and V by 6 bases; bases with no gene match: 2. The CDR3 is CASRGTVNQPQHF. As DNA, the CDR3 is TGTGCCAGCAGGGGGACAGTCAATCAGCCCCAGCATTTT. Full variable domain (rest looked up from reference TRBV25-1 and TRBJ1-5): EADIYQTPRYLVIGTGKKITLECSQTMGHDKMYWYQQDPGMELHLIHYSYGVNSTEKGDLSSESTVSRIRTEHFPLTLESARPSHTSQYLCASRGTVNQPQHFGDGTRLSIL.

V and J are TRBV10-3 and TRBJ2-2; 9 nucleotides line up with TRBD1. This CDR3 spans 16 amino acids. Per the germline V gene, CDR1 is ENHRY and CDR2 is SYGVKD. V was pared by 3 bases and J by 7 bases, with 9 bases of the junction left unmatched. The CDR3 DNA reads as TGTGCCATCAGTGATCCGGGACAGGGACTGGTCGGGGAGCTGTTTTTT. It specifies CAISDPGQGLVGELFF.

As concerns this clone: Other DNA variants within this sample encode the same CDR3. V usage is TRBV7-2 and J usage is TRBJ2-7, with TRBD2 matching over 12 bases. V trimming: 5 bases; J trimming: 4 bases; junction bases outside the gene matches: 3. This CDR3 has 14 amino acids. Germline V gives CDR1 SGHTA, CDR2 FQGNSA. The CDR3 sequence is CASSPTSGRYEQYF. The CDR3 DNA reads as TGTGCCAGCAGCCCAACTAGCGGGAGGTACGAGCAGTACTTC.

CDR3 sequence reads: CASSLARVGYGYTF. The CDR3 coding sequence is TGTGCCAGCAGCTTAGCCAGGGTAGGCTATGGCTACACCTTC. The chain is built from TRBV7-8 and TRBJ1-2, with a tentative D call TRBD1 (5 bases). CDR3 length: 14 residues. Germline V CDR1 and CDR2: SGHVS, FQNEAQ. V lost 0 bases, J lost 4 bases, and 9 bases lay in between.

The chain couples TRBV19 to TRBJ1-1, with TRBD1 matching 10 bases. Trimming took 10 bases from V and 0 from J; bases not matched to a gene: 17. The CDR3 spans 18 residues. Germline V gene sequence: CDR1 LNHDA, CDR2 SQIVND (reference sequence). This CDR3 is CATRDRGIVRGMNTEAFF. DNA of the CDR3: TGTGCCACCAGGGACAGGGGCATAGTTAGGGGAATGAACACTGAAGCTTTCTTT.

This rearrangement joins TRBV4-1 to TRBJ2-7; 16 nucleotides match TRBD2. There are 17 residues in the CDR3. Germline lookup yields CDR1 MGHRA and CDR2 YSYEKL. V lost 4 bases and J lost 4; bases outside the gene matches: 7. DNA of the CDR3: TGCGCCAGCAGCCGGACGGGACTAGCGGGGGGGCTATACGAGCAGTACTTC. Encoded protein: CASSRTGLAGGLYEQYF.

The V gene is TRBV27, the J gene TRBJ2-7, with 7 bases fitting TRBD1. The CDR3 runs 14 residues. V dropped 3 bases and J dropped 2; count of bases not matched to a gene: 4. The germline gives CDR1 MNHEY, CDR2 SMNVEV (reference sequence). CDR3 region: CASSFRQGAYEQYF. As DNA, the CDR3 is TGTGCCAGCAGTTTTAGGCAGGGGGCCTACGAGCAGTACTTC.

This sequence joins TRBV7-3 and TRBJ2-2; 8 nucleotides line up with TRBD2. CDR1 is SGHTA, CDR2 FQGTGA, per germline. This CDR3 is 16 amino acids long. V lost 2 bases, J lost 4 bases, and 6 bases stayed unmatched. CDR3 bases: TGTGCCAGCAGCTTAGGGGCGGGAGGCTCCACCGGGGAGCTGTTTTTT. This translates into CASSLGAGGSTGELFF.

The rearrangement joins TRBV29-1 to TRBJ2-3; 7 bases are shared with TRBD2. V gave up 5 bases and J gave up 8 bases; unmatched junction bases: 10. CDR1 SQVTM and CDR2 ANQGSEA come from the germline V gene. The CDR3 contains 13 residues. The CDR3 protein is CSVTLTSRLTQYF. The CDR3 DNA reads TGCAGCGTTACCTTGACTAGCCGGCTTACGCAGTATTTT.

This clone was observed a single time. The V call is TRBV6-1, the J call TRBJ2-6, with TRBD1 identical over 8 bases. Germline trimming cut 2 bases from V and 4 bases from J; bases unmatched to any gene: 10. The CDR3 is 18 residues long. Germline CDR1 reads MNHNS; CDR2 reads SASEGT. The CDR3 is CASSEPQQGVRGANVLTF. The CDR3 DNA sequence: TGTGCCAGCAGTGAACCCCAACAGGGGGTGCGGGGGGCCAACGTCCTGACTTTC.

CDR3 sequence (DNA): TGTGCCAGCAGTCCCGGGATCTACAATGAGCAGTTCTTC. Translation: CASSPGIYNEQFF. The chain recombines TRBV27 with TRBJ2-1; a possible D gene is TRBD2 (5 bases). V dropped 5 bases and J dropped 3 bases, with 8 bases sitting between them. This CDR3 comprises 13 residues. Germline-derived CDR1 and CDR2 are MNHEY and SMNVEV (reference sequence).

This chain links TRBV6-6 with TRBJ1-1, with 8 bases aligning to TRBD1. V gave up 6 bases and J gave up 5 bases; unmatched junction bases: 11. This CDR3 spans 15 amino acids. Per the germline V gene, CDR1 is MNHNY and CDR2 is SVGAGI (reference sequence). The CDR3: CASRGQGGRETEAFF. CDR3 nucleotide sequence: TGTGCCAGCAGAGGACAGGGCGGCCGGGAGACTGAAGCTTTCTTT.